Below are 3 T cell receptor beta chains sequenced from a single sample in a study of blood T cell repertoires in COVID-19. The table came from immunoSEQ multiplex PCR; TCRdb's copy has only in-frame clones and leaves some out. The sample holds about 310,000 clones, 90% seen once. The specimen was peripheral blood. The receptors originated from a woman in her thirties or forties with COVID-19, enrolled during active disease.

The chain links TRBV6-5 to TRBJ1-1; D might be TRBD1 (6 bases). CDR1 and CDR2 from the germline V gene are MNHEY and SVGAGI. The CDR3 has 15 residues. Trimming took 4 bases from V and 9 from J, leaving 21 bases between them. CDR3 coding DNA: TGTGCCAGCAGTTCGACGCCGGGACATGTGACGAAAGCTTTCTTT. Its translation: CASSSTPGHVTKAFF.

This clone was seen only once. J is TRBJ1-5 and V is TRBV28; TRBD1 is a possible D gene (5 bases). CDR3 size: 15 residues. Germline-derived CDR1 and CDR2 are MDHEN and SYDVKM. The germline V and J ends were trimmed by 5 bases and 6 bases, with 17 bases remaining between them. CDR3 protein: CASSPPPGGGQPQHF. The DNA for the CDR3 is TGTGCCAGCAGTCCCCCTCCCGGGGGTGGTCAGCCCCAGCATTTT.

The chain joins TRBV5-1 to TRBJ1-3, with D unclear. The length of the CDR3 is 15 residues. Germline CDR1 and CDR2: SGHRS and YFSETQ. V shed 0 bases and J shed 3 bases, with 10 bases lying between them. The CDR3 coding sequence is TGCGCCAGCAGCTTGGGGTACGGGGTTGGAAACACCATATATTTT. Protein product: CASSLGYGVGNTIYF. The full variable domain, completed using reference TRBV5-1 and TRBJ1-3, is KAGVTQTPRYLIKTRGQQVTLSCSPISGHRSVSWYQQTPGQGLQFLFEYFSETQRNKGNFPGRFSGRQFSNSRSEMNVSTLELGDSALYLCASSLGYGVGNTIYFGEGSWLTVV.